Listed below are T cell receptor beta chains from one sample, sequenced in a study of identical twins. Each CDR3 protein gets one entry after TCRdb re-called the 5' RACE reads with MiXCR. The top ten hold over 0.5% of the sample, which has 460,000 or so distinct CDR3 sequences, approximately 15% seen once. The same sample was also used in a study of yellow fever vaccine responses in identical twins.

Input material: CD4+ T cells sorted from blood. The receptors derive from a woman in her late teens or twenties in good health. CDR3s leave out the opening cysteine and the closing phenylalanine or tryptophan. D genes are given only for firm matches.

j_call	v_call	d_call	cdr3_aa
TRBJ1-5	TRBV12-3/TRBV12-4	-	ASSSNQPQH
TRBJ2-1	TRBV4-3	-	ASSQSVRSREQF
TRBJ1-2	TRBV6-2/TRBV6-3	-	ASKEFNYGYT
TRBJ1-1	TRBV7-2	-	ASSLAVGWGAEAF
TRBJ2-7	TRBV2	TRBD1	ASSDHRGEGEQY
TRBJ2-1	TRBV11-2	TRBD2	ASSRGLAGGYSYNEQF
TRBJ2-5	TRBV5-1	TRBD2	ASSSGTGTSGRWETQY
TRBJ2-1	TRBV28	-	ASRTGGAKPYNEQF
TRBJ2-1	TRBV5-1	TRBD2	ASSNSLAGGRNEQF
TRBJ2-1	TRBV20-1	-	SALSPRAPRGEQF
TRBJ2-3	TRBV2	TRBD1	ASSEDSPGQGAADTQY
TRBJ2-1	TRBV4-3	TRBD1	ASSQKGAESYNYNEQF
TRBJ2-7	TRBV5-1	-	ASSLVGTAYEQY
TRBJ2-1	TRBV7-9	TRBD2	ASSPVGLAGDNEQF
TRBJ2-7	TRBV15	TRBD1	ATSSTTGTGFIGYEQY
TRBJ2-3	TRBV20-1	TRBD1	SAPSPGTDYTDTQY
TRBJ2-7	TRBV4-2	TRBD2	ASSQEGGGVDEQY
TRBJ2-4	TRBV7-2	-	ASSNRASQGDIQY
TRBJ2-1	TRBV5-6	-	ASSPGGQEQF
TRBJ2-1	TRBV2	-	ASSALAYNEQF
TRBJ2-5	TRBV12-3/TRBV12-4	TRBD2	ASSFRLADLQETQY
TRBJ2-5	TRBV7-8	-	ASSLGGTYETQY
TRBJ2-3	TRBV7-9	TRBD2	ASSLALAGVKDTQY
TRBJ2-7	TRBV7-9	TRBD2	ASSRGDPGGYEQY
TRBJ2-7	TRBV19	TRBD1	ASSIETGAPYEQY
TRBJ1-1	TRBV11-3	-	ASSRGGTNTEAF
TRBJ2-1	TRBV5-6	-	ASSFLQGGLNEQF